One and the same sample provided the 26 T cell receptor beta chains below, sequenced in a study of T cells after yellow fever vaccination. TCRdb ran MiXCR on the 5' RACE reads and lists one entry per CDR3 protein. Of 30,000 to 40,000 distinct CDR3 sequences listed, about 6.3% are singletons. The input for sequencing was PBMCs, either bulk or a sorted T-cell subset (CD4+, CD8+, memory, or dextramer-sorted; not recorded which), taken on the day of the first yellow fever vaccination. The receptors derive from a man aged 18-30 years who received the YFV17D yellow fever vaccine.

Concerning this clonotype itself: A much larger clone lies one base from this, so it may be a read error. The chain joins TRBV7-3 to TRBJ2-1; D is uncertain. The CDR3 runs 16 residues. Trimming cost V 4 bases and J 1 base, with 14 bases left between them. CDR1 and CDR2 (germline): SGHTA, FQGTGA. This CDR3 is CASSSTGGSSYNEQFF. The CDR3 DNA is TGTGCCAGCAGCTCGACTGGCGGATCATCCTACAATGAGCAGTTCTTC.

This clonotype was detected ten times or more. The V and J genes are TRBV28 and TRBJ2-3; 8 bases fit TRBD2. This CDR3 region has 14 residues. The V segment lost 10 bases and the J segment 2 bases; nucleotides outside the gene matches: 8. Germline V gene data show CDR1 as MDHEN and CDR2 as SYDVKM. The CDR3 spells CATYSGATTDTQYF. Written as DNA, the CDR3 is TGTGCCACTTATAGCGGGGCGACCACAGATACGCAGTATTTT.

This chain uses TRBV5-6 with TRBJ1-4; weak D call: TRBD1 (5 bases). Trimming stripped 4 bases from V and 8 bases from J, with 21 bases between. Germline assignment: CDR1 SGHDT and CDR2 YYEEEE. The CDR3 is 16 amino acids. The CDR3 protein is CASSPRIPFGQEKLFF. DNA of the CDR3: TGTGCCAGCAGCCCAAGGATACCATTTGGACAAGAAAAACTGTTTTTT.

This clonotype was counted ten times or more. The CDR3 DNA is TGTGCCAGCAGCTTTACAGATACGCAGTATTTT. Translation gives CASSFTDTQYF. J is TRBJ2-3 and V is TRBV7-9; D not certain. This CDR3 comprises 11 residues. The germline gives CDR1 SEHNR, CDR2 FQNEAQ (reference sequence). V dropped 3 bases and J dropped 3 bases, with 1 base sitting between them.

This clonotype was detected ten times or more. At one end the junction does not follow the germline gene, possibly because of a read error. This sequence joins TRBV3-1 and TRBJ2-1, with D maybe TRBD2 (7 bases). This CDR3 is 14 amino acids long. Germline V lookup: CDR1 LGHDT, CDR2 YNNKEL (reference sequence). The CDR3 bases are TGTGCCAGCAGCCAAGATTTCAGGGGCGGGGGAACAACGTTC. Translated, it gives CASSQDFRGGGTTF.

This clonotype was seen ten or more times. The rearrangement links TRBV10-3 to TRBJ2-7, with 8 positions matching TRBD2. The CDR3 spans 15 residues. Unmatched junction bases numbered 7, after V lost 1 base and J lost 5 bases. Germline V gives CDR1 ENHRY, CDR2 SYGVKD. CDR3 in amino acids: CAISEWGGGPHEQYF. Here the CDR3 DNA reads TGTGCCATCAGTGAGTGGGGCGGGGGGCCGCACGAGCAGTACTTC.

The chain employs TRBV23-1 and TRBJ2-1; TRBD1 aligns across 7 bases. TRBV23-1 is an ORF, and what it does is uncertain. This CDR3 has 14 residues. Losses at the gene ends were 2 bases for V and 6 bases for J; bases not matched to a gene: 4. CDR3 DNA sequence: TGCGCCAGCAGTCAAAAGGGGGCTAGCAATGAGCAGTTCTTC. Its protein product is CASSQKGASNEQFF.

The rearrangement joins TRBV12-3 or TRBV12-4 to TRBJ1-4; D may be TRBD1 (5 bases). Trimming took off 4 bases at V and 7 bases at J, with 13 bases between the two ends. This CDR3 region has 14 residues. The CDR3 sequence: CASSSARQGEKLFF. In DNA, the CDR3 is TGTGCCAGCAGTTCAGCTCGGCAGGGTGAAAAACTGTTTTTT.

There are a few counts of this clonotype. This chain connects TRBV2 to TRBJ2-7, with D possibly TRBD1 on 5 matching bases. This CDR3 comprises 15 residues. The germline CDR1 and CDR2 sequences are SNHLY and FYNNEI. Trimming cost V 2 bases and J 3 bases, with 14 bases left between them. The CDR3 sequence is CASSESRGGFYEQYV. Written as DNA, the CDR3 is TGTGCCAGCAGTGAAAGTAGGGGCGGCTTCTACGAGCAGTACGTC.

Ten or more counts support this clonotype. Here the CDR3 reads CASSLRGPVHPNEQFF. As DNA, the CDR3 is TGTGCCAGCAGCCTGAGGGGCCCGGTTCATCCCAATGAGCAGTTCTTC. V gene TRBV3-1 combines with J gene TRBJ2-1, with D tentatively TRBD1 or TRBD2 (5 bases each). Per germline, CDR1 LGHDT and CDR2 YNNKEL (reference sequence). CDR3 size: 16 residues. The V end was cut by 4 bases, the J end by 6 bases, with 19 bases between.

This clonotype was detected ten times or more. CDR3: CSARARGGVRTDTQYF. DNA of the CDR3: TGCAGTGCTAGAGCCCGGGGGGGAGTTAGGACAGATACGCAGTATTTT. The rearrangement joins TRBV20-1 to TRBJ2-3; 8 bases map to TRBD2. The CDR3 is 16 residues long. V was pared by 1 base and J by 3 bases, with 9 bases of the junction left unmatched. Germline V gene data show CDR1 as DFQATT and CDR2 as SNEGSKA (reference sequence).

This chain uses TRBV19 with TRBJ2-3, with no clear D. The CDR3 has 11 amino acids. Germline V gene lookup returns CDR1 LNHDA and CDR2 SQIVND (reference sequence). Trimming stripped 8 bases from V and 2 bases from J, with 5 bases between. CDR3 region: CASLLTDTQYF. CDR3 coding DNA: TGTGCCAGTCTGCTCACAGATACGCAGTATTTT.

This clonotype has a count of ten or more. The genes are TRBV5-6 and TRBJ2-7, with a possible D match to TRBD2 (6 bases). Germline V gene data show CDR1 as SGHDT and CDR2 as YYEEEE. The CDR3 covers 13 residues. Between the trimmed V and J ends, which lost 2 bases and 2 bases, there was a span of 8 bases. The CDR3 sequence: CASSFRGTYEQYF. CDR3 in DNA: TGTGCCAGCAGCTTTCGGGGGACCTACGAGCAGTACTTC. The whole variable domain, remainder taken from reference TRBV5-6 and TRBJ2-7, is DAGVTQSPTHLIKTRGQQVTLRCSPKSGHDTVSWYQQALGQGPQFIFQYYEEEERQRGNFPDRFSGHQFPNYSSELNVNALLLGDSALYLCASSFRGTYEQYFGPGTRLTVT.

V and J are TRBV11-3 and TRBJ2-3; 9 bases map to TRBD2. With 5 bases clipped from V and 5 bases from J, the junction kept 2 bases outside the gene matches. The germline V gene has CDR1 SGHNT and CDR2 YENEEA. The CDR3 spans 13 residues. The CDR3 DNA sequence: TGTGCCAGCAGCGCGGGGGGGGGAGATACGCAGTATTTT. Its protein product is CASSAGGGDTQYF. The full variable domain, rest sourced from reference TRBV11-3 and TRBJ2-3, is EAGVVQSPRYKIIEKKQPVAFWCNPISGHNTLYWYLQNLGQGPELLIRYENEEAVDDSQLPKDRFSAERLKGVDSTLKIQPAELGDSAVYLCASSAGGGDTQYFGPGTRLTVL.

This clonotype has a count of ten or more. The CDR3 protein is CASSLADTSSGETQYF. In nucleotides, the CDR3 is TGCGCCAGCAGCTTGGCGGACACCTCCTCGGGGGAGACCCAGTACTTC. V gene TRBV5-1 combines with J gene TRBJ2-5; tentatively, D is TRBD1 or TRBD2 (5 bases each). V dropped 0 bases and J dropped 5 bases, with 17 bases sitting between them. This CDR3 comprises 16 residues. Per germline, CDR1 SGHRS and CDR2 YFSETQ.

This clonotype was counted only a few times. The rearrangement uses TRBV3-1 and TRBJ2-1; 10 nucleotides match TRBD1. The trim removed 2 bases at V and 8 bases at J, leaving 15 bases unmatched. This CDR3 has 18 amino acids. Germline V gene lookup returns CDR1 LGHDT and CDR2 YNNKEL (reference sequence). The CDR3 loop is CASSQSSGTGAPGYEQFF. The CDR3 region has the DNA TGTGCCAGCAGCCAAAGCTCGGGGACAGGGGCCCCCGGGTATGAGCAGTTCTTC.

This clonotype was recorded at least ten times. V is TRBV13 and J is TRBJ2-6; 7 bases map to TRBD2. CDR1 PRHDT and CDR2 FYEKMQ come from the germline V gene (reference sequence). The CDR3 covers 15 residues. The trim removed 5 bases at V and 4 bases at J, leaving 5 bases unmatched. In nucleotides, the CDR3 is TGTGCCAGCAGCGCCCTGACTAGCGGGGCCAACGTCCTGACTTTC. This encodes CASSALTSGANVLTF.

This clonotype was found many times. The rearrangement joins TRBV12-3 or TRBV12-4 to TRBJ1-1; TRBD1 matches 10 bases. This CDR3 is 16 amino acids long. Trimming removed 7 bases from V and 4 bases from J; junction bases left unmatched: 12. As DNA, the CDR3 is TGTGCCAGCACCACTTATGGGGGACAGGGGACCACTGAAGCTTTCTTT. This translates into CASTTYGGQGTTEAFF.

There are many counts of this clonotype. The rearrangement links TRBV20-1 to TRBJ2-1; D is possibly TRBD1 or TRBD2 (6 bases each). From germline, CDR1 is DFQATT and CDR2 SNEGSKA (reference sequence). V was pared by 1 base and J by 4 bases, with 17 bases between. The CDR3 spans 16 residues. The CDR3 region is CSARALGGLHYNEQFF. CDR3 coding DNA: TGCAGTGCTAGAGCTTTAGGGGGACTCCATTACAATGAGCAGTTCTTC.

This clonotype has ten or more counts. CDR3 nucleotide sequence: TGCAGCGTGGCAGGGGGGACGGAGACCCAGTACTTC. Its translation: CSVAGGTETQYF. This rearrangement joins TRBV29-1 to TRBJ2-5; the D gene is possibly TRBD1 (7 bases). V lost 6 bases and J 5 bases, leaving 13 bases between the germline ends. Germline CDR1 and CDR2: SQVTM and ANQGSEA. The CDR3 extends over 12 amino acids.

This clonotype turned up a few times. V is TRBV7-2 and J is TRBJ1-1; TRBD1 matches at 7 bases. Trimming took 5 bases from V and 7 from J; bases not matched to a gene: 13. CDR1 is SGHTA, CDR2 FQGNSA, per germline. This CDR3 has 15 amino acids. CDR3 residues: CASSIGGGTASEAFF. DNA of the CDR3: TGTGCCAGCAGCATCGGAGGCGGGACAGCAAGTGAAGCTTTCTTT.

Details on this clonotype: A much more abundant neighbour one base away suggests this may be a read error. The rearrangement links TRBV14 to TRBJ2-7, with TRBD2 matching 12 bases. Germline lookup yields CDR1 SGHDN and CDR2 FVKESK. The CDR3 has 16 residues. The CDR3 region has the DNA TGTGGCAGCAGCCCGATGACTAGCGGGGGCTTCTACGAGCAGTACTTC. It is translated as CGSSPMTSGGFYEQYF.

The chain joins TRBV18 to TRBJ1-1; 7 bases are a match to TRBD1. CDR1 KGHSH and CDR2 LQKENI come from the germline V gene. The CDR3 sequence is 15 residues long. V shed 4 bases and J 1 base; nucleotides not matched to a gene: 6. This CDR3 reads CASSLVAGGNTEAFF. CDR3 sequence (DNA): TGTGCCAGCTCACTTGTGGCAGGGGGGAACACTGAAGCTTTCTTT.

Ten or more counts support this clonotype. The chain links TRBV7-2 to TRBJ2-5; D remains unclear. CDR1 is SGHTA and CDR2 is FQGNSA in the germline V gene. The CDR3 consists of 14 residues. The V gene lost 3 bases and the J gene lost 4 bases, with 12 bases spanning the gap. The CDR3 coding sequence is TGTGCCAGCAGCTTCTTTGTTGGTGGAGAGACCCAGTACTTC. Amino acids: CASSFFVGGETQYF.

This clonotype came up many times. The chain has TRBV6-2 or TRBV6-3 and TRBJ2-7, with D perhaps TRBD1 (5 bases). V gave up 1 base and J gave up 5 bases, with 9 bases separating them. The CDR3 is 13 residues long. The germline gives CDR1 MNHEY, CDR2 SVGEGT. The CDR3 reads CASSYWSGNEQYF. CDR3 DNA: TGTGCCAGCAGTTACTGGTCAGGGAACGAGCAGTACTTC.

This clonotype occurred many times. This chain uses TRBV7-2 with TRBJ2-1; 10 bases are a match to TRBD2. Trimming at V came to 2 bases and at J to 8 bases, leaving 6 bases not matched to a gene. Germline V gene data show CDR1 as SGHTA and CDR2 as FQGNSA. This CDR3 has 15 amino acids. The CDR3 spells CASSLSSGGLYEQFF. For the CDR3, the DNA is TGTGCCAGCAGCTTAAGTAGCGGGGGGCTGTATGAGCAGTTCTTC.